The clone carrying this TCR beta chain was detected only once. Under the authors' procedure: For nucleated cells, counts were estimated from reference gene primer amplification. TCRdb's table, derived via immunoSEQ multiplex PCR, lists solely in-frame clones and lacks some. V and J calls and clone size are as listed in that table; D and trimming were resolved from the DNA. The sample has approximately 500,000 clones, around 89% seen once. The sample belongs to a study of blood T cell repertoires in COVID-19. The ends were cut back, 3 bases at V and 4 bases at J, with 12 bases in the middle. The CDR3 extends over 14 amino acids. Germline V gene sequence: CDR1 MNHNS, CDR2 SASEGT.

The rearrangement joins TRBV6-1 to TRBJ1-2; D is undetermined. The material sequenced was PBMCs or T cells enriched from blood (not recorded which). The receptor was derived from a woman in her forties who had recovered from COVID-19. The CDR3 reads CASSDGQRVYGYTF. CDR3 DNA: TGTGCCAGCAGTGATGGCCAGAGGGTCTATGGCTACACCTTC.